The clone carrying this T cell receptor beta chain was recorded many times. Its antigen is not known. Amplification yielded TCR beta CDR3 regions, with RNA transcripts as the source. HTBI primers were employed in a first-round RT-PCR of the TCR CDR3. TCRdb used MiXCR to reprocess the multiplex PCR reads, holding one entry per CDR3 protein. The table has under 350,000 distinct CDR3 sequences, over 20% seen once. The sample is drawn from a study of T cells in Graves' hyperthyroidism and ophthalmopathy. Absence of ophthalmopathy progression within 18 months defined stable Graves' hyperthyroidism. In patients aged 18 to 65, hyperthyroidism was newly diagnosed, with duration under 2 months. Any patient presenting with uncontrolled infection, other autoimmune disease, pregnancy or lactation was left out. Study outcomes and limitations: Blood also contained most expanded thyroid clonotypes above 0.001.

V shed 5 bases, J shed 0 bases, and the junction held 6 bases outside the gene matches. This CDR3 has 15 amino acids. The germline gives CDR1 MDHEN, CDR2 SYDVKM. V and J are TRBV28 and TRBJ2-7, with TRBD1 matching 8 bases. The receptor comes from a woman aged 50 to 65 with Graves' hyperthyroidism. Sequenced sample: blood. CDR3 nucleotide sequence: TGTGCCAGCAGTCGACAGGGGCTGAGCTCCTACGAGCAGTACTTC. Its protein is CASSRQGLSSYEQYF.